This note documents a single T cell receptor (beta chain) sequence. The primer mix had 60 Vbeta and 13 Jbeta primers. The assay was immunoSEQ multiplex PCR, and TCRdb's table has in-frame clones only and misses some. Of more than 100,000 clones listed, more than 75% are singletons. This sample stems from a study of cytomegalovirus exposure and HLA in healthy donors. Trimming left V 1 base short and J 0 bases short, with 6 bases between. CDR1 SEHNR and CDR2 FQNEAQ come from the germline V gene (reference sequence). The CDR3 covers 14 residues. The V call is TRBV7-9, the J call TRBJ1-1; D gene unclear. The sequencing sample was made of PBMCs. The clonotype comes from a woman in her fifties or sixties in good health and CMV-seropositive. The CDR3 coding sequence is TGTGCCAGCAGCTTAGGACTTATGAACACTGAAGCTTTCTTT. Residues: CASSLGLMNTEAFF.